This is a list of T cell receptor beta chains from one sample in a study of long-term antiretroviral therapy in people with HIV. The assay was immunoSEQ multiplex PCR, and TCRdb's table has in-frame clones only and misses some. The sample lists tens of thousands of clones, about 77% occurring once. The input for sequencing was unsorted PBMCs, taken 1.5 years before starting antiretroviral therapy. The source is a man aged 18 to 29 with HIV. CDR3s include the opening cysteine and the closing phenylalanine or tryptophan. The D gene is left open where the match is weak. Some rows mark clone size as missing; the rest say once, few, many or name a class of expanded clone.

v_call: TRBV9
j_call: TRBJ2-6
d_call: TRBD2
clone_size: once
cdr3_aa: CASSFSGAGANVLTF
cdr3_nt: TGTGCCAGCAGCTTTAGCGGGGCTGGGGCCAACGTCCTGACTTTC

v_call: TRBV18
j_call: TRBJ2-1
d_call: .
clone_size: .
cdr3_aa: CASSPAELLSYNEQFF
cdr3_nt: TGTGCCAGCTCACCAGCGGAGCTGCTCTCCTACAATGAGCAGTTCTTC

v_call: TRBV19
j_call: TRBJ1-1
d_call: .
clone_size: few
cdr3_aa: CASSPWTANTEAFF
cdr3_nt: TGTGCCAGTAGTCCCTGGACCGCAAACACTGAAGCTTTCTTT

v_call: TRBV2
j_call: TRBJ2-3
d_call: .
clone_size: .
cdr3_aa: CASNWRTDTQYF
cdr3_nt: TGTGCCAGCAACTGGAGGACAGATACGCAGTATTTT

v_call: TRBV30
j_call: TRBJ1-2
d_call: .
clone_size: .
cdr3_aa: CAWSVTGENYGYTF
cdr3_nt: TGTGCCTGGAGTGTAACCGGGGAGAACTATGGCTACACCTTC

v_call: TRBV7-2
j_call: TRBJ1-3
d_call: .
clone_size: .
cdr3_aa: CASSLAGSGNTIYF
cdr3_nt: TGTGCCAGCAGCTTAGCAGGGAGCGGAAACACCATATATTTT

v_call: TRBV30
j_call: TRBJ1-1
d_call: TRBD1
clone_size: .
cdr3_aa: CAWRVAGQPNTEAFF
cdr3_nt: TGTGCCTGGAGGGTAGCGGGACAGCCGAACACTGAAGCTTTCTTT

v_call: TRBV5-1
j_call: TRBJ2-5
d_call: .
clone_size: .
cdr3_aa: CASSSQIAEQAKETQYF
cdr3_nt: TGCGCCAGCAGCTCGCAAATAGCCGAACAAGCGAAGGAGACCCAGTACTTC

v_call: TRBV5-1
j_call: TRBJ2-7
d_call: .
clone_size: .
cdr3_aa: CASSFYRSSYEQYF
cdr3_nt: TGCGCCAGCAGCTTTTACAGGAGCTCCTACGAGCAGTACTTC

v_call: TRBV4-2
j_call: TRBJ1-3
d_call: .
clone_size: .
cdr3_aa: CASSRLWLGVGNTIYF
cdr3_nt: TGTGCCAGCAGCCGCCTATGGTTGGGGGTTGGAAACACCATATATTTT

v_call: TRBV27
j_call: TRBJ1-5
d_call: .
clone_size: .
cdr3_aa: CASGPIVGGGSNQPQHF
cdr3_nt: TGTGCCAGTGGGCCCATCGTTGGGGGAGGTAGCAATCAGCCCCAGCATTTT

v_call: TRBV4-3
j_call: TRBJ2-7
d_call: TRBD1
clone_size: few
cdr3_aa: CASSLPRDSYYEQYF
cdr3_nt: TGCGCCAGCAGCCTACCCCGGGACAGCTACTACGAGCAGTACTTC

v_call: TRBV27
j_call: TRBJ2-7
d_call: .
clone_size: few
cdr3_aa: CASSSSRYEQYF
cdr3_nt: TGTGCCAGCAGCTCCTCAAGGTACGAGCAGTACTTC

v_call: TRBV29-1
j_call: TRBJ2-7
d_call: .
clone_size: .
cdr3_aa: CSVPRDGDSYEQYF
cdr3_nt: TGCAGCGTCCCCCGGGACGGCGACTCCTACGAGCAGTACTTC

v_call: TRBV7-9
j_call: TRBJ2-5
d_call: .
clone_size: .
cdr3_aa: CASSWAGGGGNQYF
cdr3_nt: TGTGCCAGCAGCTGGGCCGGCGGTGGGGGGAACCAGTACTTC

v_call: TRBV18
j_call: TRBJ1-2
d_call: TRBD1
clone_size: .
cdr3_aa: CASSTKGGADYGYTF
cdr3_nt: TGTGCCAGCTCAACTAAAGGGGGCGCTGACTATGGCTACACCTTC

v_call: TRBV25-1
j_call: TRBJ1-2
d_call: .
clone_size: .
cdr3_aa: CASSEQGGYGYTF
cdr3_nt: TGTGCCAGCAGTGAACAGGGCGGCTATGGCTACACCTTC

v_call: TRBV4-2
j_call: TRBJ2-3
d_call: .
clone_size: .
cdr3_aa: CASTGAGGLTDTQYF
cdr3_nt: TGTGCCAGCACAGGGGCCGGGGGTCTCACAGATACGCAGTATTTT

v_call: TRBV4-3
j_call: TRBJ2-3
d_call: TRBD2
clone_size: .
cdr3_aa: CASSHDLAGDKYTQYF
cdr3_nt: TGCGCCAGCAGCCACGATCTAGCGGGAGATAAGTATACGCAGTATTTT

v_call: TRBV9
j_call: TRBJ2-2
d_call: .
clone_size: .
cdr3_aa: CASSAADTGELFF
cdr3_nt: TGTGCCAGCAGCGCCGCTGACACCGGGGAGCTGTTTTTT

v_call: TRBV6-1
j_call: TRBJ2-5
d_call: TRBD2
clone_size: .
cdr3_aa: CASIRLAGWETQYF
cdr3_nt: TGTGCCAGCATCCGACTAGCGGGGTGGGAGACCCAGTACTTC

v_call: TRBV27
j_call: TRBJ2-1
d_call: TRBD2
clone_size: .
cdr3_aa: CASSPSGGPNNEQFF
cdr3_nt: TGTGCCAGCAGCCCCTCGGGGGGGCCCAACAATGAGCAGTTCTTC

v_call: TRBV6-6
j_call: TRBJ1-1
d_call: TRBD1
clone_size: .
cdr3_aa: CASSFPGQGNTEAFF
cdr3_nt: TGTGCCAGCAGTTTCCCGGGACAGGGGAACACTGAAGCTTTCTTT

v_call: TRBV9
j_call: TRBJ2-3
d_call: .
clone_size: .
cdr3_aa: CASSGGADTDTQYF
cdr3_nt: TGTGCCAGCAGCGGGGGGGCGGACACAGATACGCAGTATTTT

v_call: TRBV5-1
j_call: TRBJ2-7
d_call: .
clone_size: .
cdr3_aa: CASSLEWATYEQYF
cdr3_nt: TGCGCCAGCAGCTTGGAGTGGGCAACCTACGAGCAGTACTTC

v_call: TRBV11-2
j_call: TRBJ2-2
d_call: TRBD1
clone_size: .
cdr3_aa: CASSLGGAGTGLTGELFF
cdr3_nt: TGTGCCAGCAGCTTAGGGGGAGCCGGGACAGGGCTCACCGGGGAGCTGTTTTTT

v_call: TRBV29-1
j_call: TRBJ2-7
d_call: .
clone_size: few
cdr3_aa: CSVGLQEQYF
cdr3_nt: TGCAGCGTTGGCCTACAGGAGCAGTACTTC

v_call: TRBV5-1
j_call: TRBJ1-1
d_call: TRBD1
clone_size: .
cdr3_aa: CASSITGGTTEAFF
cdr3_nt: TGCGCCAGCAGCATAACAGGGGGGACGACTGAAGCTTTCTTT

v_call: TRBV6-5
j_call: TRBJ2-7
d_call: .
clone_size: .
cdr3_aa: CASSYRGPPKGYEQYF
cdr3_nt: TGTGCCAGCAGTTACAGGGGTCCCCCGAAGGGTTACGAGCAGTACTTC

v_call: TRBV27
j_call: TRBJ2-1
d_call: .
clone_size: few
cdr3_aa: CASSLAGSSSYNEQFF
cdr3_nt: TGTGCCAGCAGTTTAGCGGGGTCGAGCTCCTACAATGAGCAGTTCTTC

v_call: TRBV4-2
j_call: TRBJ1-5
d_call: .
clone_size: .
cdr3_aa: CASSQATVYSNQPQHF
cdr3_nt: TGTGCCAGCAGCCAAGCGACAGTTTATAGCAATCAGCCCCAGCATTTT

v_call: TRBV9
j_call: TRBJ2-3
d_call: .
clone_size: .
cdr3_aa: CASSVVVRQYTDTQYF
cdr3_nt: TGTGCCAGCAGCGTAGTGGTCCGACAATACACAGATACGCAGTATTTT

v_call: TRBV5-4
j_call: TRBJ1-2
d_call: .
clone_size: .
cdr3_aa: CASSLKGYGDGYTF
cdr3_nt: TGTGCCAGCAGCTTAAAAGGGTATGGGGATGGCTACACCTTC

v_call: TRBV7-9
j_call: TRBJ1-6
d_call: .
clone_size: .
cdr3_aa: CASTPSSYNSPLHF
cdr3_nt: TGTGCCAGCACTCCGAGCTCCTATAATTCACCCCTCCACTTT

v_call: TRBV4-2
j_call: TRBJ2-1
d_call: TRBD2
clone_size: .
cdr3_aa: CASSQVAGVDNEQFF
cdr3_nt: TGTGCCAGCAGCCAAGTGGCGGGGGTTGACAATGAGCAGTTCTTC

v_call: TRBV13
j_call: TRBJ2-1
d_call: .
clone_size: .
cdr3_aa: CASHRDPYNEQFF
cdr3_nt: TGTGCCAGCCACCGGGACCCTTACAATGAGCAGTTCTTC

v_call: TRBV27
j_call: TRBJ1-2
d_call: .
clone_size: medium-sized
cdr3_aa: CASSLSSTVGYTF
cdr3_nt: TGTGCCAGCAGTTTATCGTCGACAGTTGGCTACACCTTC

v_call: TRBV7-9
j_call: TRBJ2-1
d_call: TRBD2
clone_size: .
cdr3_aa: CASSGHGLAGSYNEQFF
cdr3_nt: TGTGCCAGCAGCGGCCACGGACTAGCGGGCTCATACAATGAGCAGTTCTTC

v_call: TRBV14
j_call: TRBJ1-2
d_call: .
clone_size: .
cdr3_aa: CASSQEPFYGYTF
cdr3_nt: TGTGCCAGCAGCCAAGAACCCTTCTATGGCTACACCTTC

v_call: TRBV7-9
j_call: TRBJ2-7
d_call: TRBD1
clone_size: .
cdr3_aa: CASRGTGGWYEQYF
cdr3_nt: TGTGCCAGCCGAGGGACAGGGGGCTGGTACGAGCAGTACTTC

v_call: TRBV27
j_call: TRBJ2-1
d_call: .
clone_size: .
cdr3_aa: CASSLLGGQSYNEQFF
cdr3_nt: TGTGCCAGCAGTTTATTGGGGGGCCAGAGCTACAATGAGCAGTTCTTC

v_call: TRBV5-1
j_call: TRBJ2-1
d_call: TRBD1
clone_size: .
cdr3_aa: CASSPSRRDRAYNEQFF
cdr3_nt: TGCGCCAGCAGCCCATCTCGCCGGGACAGGGCCTACAATGAGCAGTTCTTC

v_call: TRBV28
j_call: TRBJ2-7
d_call: TRBD2
clone_size: .
cdr3_aa: CASSSTGLAGGGQYF
cdr3_nt: TGTGCCAGCAGTTCCACGGGACTAGCGGGAGGCGGGCAGTACTTC

v_call: TRBV18
j_call: TRBJ2-3
d_call: .
clone_size: .
cdr3_aa: CASSPPSVGTDTQYF
cdr3_nt: TGTGCCAGCTCACCACCGTCGGTAGGGACAGATACGCAGTATTTT

v_call: TRBV6-1
j_call: TRBJ1-2
d_call: TRBD1
clone_size: .
cdr3_aa: CASNPGQSDYGYTF
cdr3_nt: TGTGCCAGCAACCCGGGACAGAGCGACTATGGCTACACCTTC

v_call: TRBV12-5
j_call: TRBJ2-6
d_call: .
clone_size: once
cdr3_aa: CASVPGGANVLTF
cdr3_nt: TGTGCTAGTGTACCGGGGGGGGCCAACGTCCTGACTTTC

v_call: TRBV19
j_call: TRBJ2-1
d_call: .
clone_size: .
cdr3_aa: CASSIGGGSYNEQFF
cdr3_nt: TGTGCCAGTAGTATAGGTGGCGGCTCCTACAATGAGCAGTTCTTC

v_call: TRBV30
j_call: TRBJ1-6
d_call: TRBD1
clone_size: few
cdr3_aa: CASQGTAGVTPLHF
cdr3_nt: TGTGCCAGCCAAGGGACAGCCGGGGTGACACCCCTCCACTTT

v_call: TRBV29-1
j_call: TRBJ1-2
d_call: .
clone_size: .
cdr3_aa: CSVYWSAGYGYTF
cdr3_nt: TGCAGCGTTTACTGGTCTGCCGGCTATGGCTACACCTTC

v_call: TRBV4-3
j_call: TRBJ2-7
d_call: TRBD2
clone_size: .
cdr3_aa: CASSQEPRGGTYEQYF
cdr3_nt: TGCGCCAGCAGCCAAGAGCCGCGCGGGGGAACTTACGAGCAGTACTTC

v_call: TRBV5-1
j_call: TRBJ2-5
d_call: TRBD2
clone_size: once
cdr3_aa: CASSFPSGAQETQYF
cdr3_nt: TGCGCCAGCAGCTTCCCTAGCGGGGCCCAAGAGACCCAGTACTTC

v_call: TRBV27
j_call: TRBJ2-7
d_call: .
clone_size: .
cdr3_aa: CASSSGTYEQYF
cdr3_nt: TGTGCCAGCAGTTCAGGAACCTACGAGCAGTACTTC

v_call: TRBV10-1
j_call: TRBJ1-6
d_call: .
clone_size: .
cdr3_aa: CASSGRGDSPLHF
cdr3_nt: TGCGCCAGCAGTGGAAGGGGGGATTCACCCCTCCACTTT

v_call: TRBV7-2
j_call: TRBJ2-7
d_call: TRBD2
clone_size: .
cdr3_aa: CASSYTPFSGGNYEQYF
cdr3_nt: TGTGCCAGCAGCTACACCCCCTTTAGCGGGGGGAACTACGAGCAGTACTTC

v_call: TRBV7-6
j_call: TRBJ1-1
d_call: .
clone_size: .
cdr3_aa: CASSLGAEGNTEAFF
cdr3_nt: TGTGCCAGCAGCTTAGGGGCAGAAGGGAACACTGAAGCTTTCTTT

v_call: TRBV5-1
j_call: TRBJ1-2
d_call: .
clone_size: few
cdr3_aa: CASSWGVRGQFGYTF
cdr3_nt: TGCGCCAGCAGCTGGGGGGTCCGGGGGCAGTTTGGCTACACCTTC

v_call: TRBV13
j_call: TRBJ2-5
d_call: TRBD1
clone_size: .
cdr3_aa: CASSSRTGGPQETQYF
cdr3_nt: TGTGCCAGCAGCTCTAGGACAGGGGGCCCCCAAGAGACCCAGTACTTC

v_call: TRBV7-9
j_call: TRBJ1-1
d_call: .
clone_size: few
cdr3_aa: CASSLAPATEAFF
cdr3_nt: TGTGCCAGCAGCTTAGCACCGGCCACTGAAGCTTTCTTT

v_call: TRBV10-1
j_call: TRBJ2-1
d_call: TRBD2
clone_size: few
cdr3_aa: CASRPAEGLAGISYNEQFF
cdr3_nt: TGCGCCAGCAGGCCAGCAGAAGGACTAGCGGGTATCTCCTACAATGAGCAGTTCTTC

v_call: TRBV4-3
j_call: TRBJ2-7
d_call: .
clone_size: .
cdr3_aa: CASSQSVSSYEQYF
cdr3_nt: TGCGCCAGCAGCCAAAGTGTCAGCTCCTACGAGCAGTACTTC